These 18 T cell receptor beta chains originate from one sample sequenced in a study of regulatory T cells in long-lasting Graves disease (dated by TCRdb to the early 2020s). The time point label of this sample denotes: newly diagnosed GD, antithyroid drugs for less than 3 months. For both TCR sequencing and RNA sequencing, RNA was extracted from PBMCs using TRIzol. Libraries were constructed by multiplex PCR. The reads were generated on an Illumina HiSeq 4000. TCR beta libraries were built with iRepertoire HTBI primers and Arm-PCR amplification of CDR3 regions. TCRdb trimmed public reads at Q25 via fastp, called clones via MiXCR and kept in-frame beta chains. Every distinct CDR3 protein forms one entry, paired with its most common genes and DNA. The sample table contains about 240,000 distinct CDR3 sequences; only one count was recorded for roughly 21% of them. Approximately 13% of the sample is in the top ten clones.

Sample: peripheral blood mononuclear cells (PBMCs), taken at new diagnosis, from a patient treated with antithyroid drugs. The receptors stem from a female donor with Graves disease.

There are many counts of this clonotype. The chain employs TRBV7-2 and TRBJ2-3; TRBD2 aligns across 10 bases. V shed 1 base, J shed 8 bases, and the junction held 6 bases outside the gene matches. This CDR3 spans 15 amino acids. CDR1 is SGHTA and CDR2 is FQGNSA in the germline V gene. The CDR3 reads CASSLESGGAGTQYF. The CDR3 coding sequence is TGTGCCAGCAGCTTAGAGAGCGGGGGGGCAGGTACGCAGTATTTT.

The V call is TRBV29-1, the J call TRBJ1-2; 10 bases are shared with TRBD1. There are 13 residues in the CDR3. Germline CDR1 and CDR2: SQVTM and ANQGSEA. J was trimmed by 6 bases and V by 4 bases; bases with no gene match: 5. The CDR3 DNA follows: TGCAGCGTTGTGAAGACAGGGGGCCATGGCTACACCTTC. Its protein product is CSVVKTGGHGYTF.

Turning to this clonotype: A single base separates this from a much larger clone, so it may be a read error. In DNA, the CDR3 is TGTGCCAGCAGCTTAGGGTCGTCTAGCGAGAGGAGTGAGCAGTACTTC. Protein sequence: CASSLGSSSERSEQYF. The chain recombines TRBV7-2 with TRBJ2-7; maybe TRBD2 (6 bases). In germline, CDR1 is SGHTA, CDR2 FQGNSA. The V and J ends lost 1 base and 7 bases respectively, with 20 bases between them. This CDR3 region has 16 residues.

This clonotype was picked up a small number of times. V usage is TRBV5-4 and J usage is TRBJ2-5; D remains ambiguous. The CDR3 sequence is 11 residues long. Germline V gives CDR1 SGHNT, CDR2 YYREEE (reference sequence). The V end was cut by 0 bases, the J end by 10 bases, with 7 bases between. Here the CDR3 reads CASSLGGVQYF. The CDR3 DNA sequence: TGTGCCAGCAGCTTGGGCGGCGTCCAGTACTTC.

This clonotype was counted a few times. This rearrangement joins TRBV10-1 to TRBJ1-6; TRBD1 aligns across 9 bases. V lost 3 bases and J lost 10; bases outside the gene matches: 7. CDR1 is WNHNN, CDR2 SYGVQD, per germline (reference sequence). This CDR3 is built from 15 residues. CDR3 loop: CASSERTGGGSPLHF. The CDR3, as DNA: TGCGCCAGCAGTGAAAGAACAGGGGGCGGATCACCCCTCCACTTT.

Concerning this clonotype: A far larger clone is only one base removed, so a read error is likely. The chain recombines TRBV6-5 with TRBJ1-5, with 8 bases aligning to TRBD1. The ends lost 8 bases at V and 5 bases at J; junction bases unmatched: 5. CDR3 length: 13 amino acids. Germline values: CDR1 MNHEY, CDR2 SVGAGI. CDR3 nucleotides: TGTGCCAGCGGTTTGACAGGGGATCAGCCCCAGCATTTT. This translates into CASGLTGDQPQHF.

Many counts were recorded for this clonotype. The chain has TRBV7-9 and TRBJ1-1; D is uncertain. CDR1 SEHNR and CDR2 FQNEAQ come from the germline V gene (reference sequence). Trimming pared 5 bases from V and 0 bases from J, leaving 4 bases between. The CDR3 sequence is 12 residues long. In nucleotides, the CDR3 is TGTGCCAGCAGCCGGATGAACACTGAAGCTTTCTTT. This translates into CASSRMNTEAFF.

This clonotype showed up many times. The CDR3 DNA is TGTGCCAGCACCGAAAAGGGGCAGATTTTTCTTTACAATGAGCAGTTCTTC. Protein product: CASTEKGQIFLYNEQFF. The chain uses TRBV6-1 and TRBJ2-1; D is perhaps TRBD1 (5 bases). CDR1 is MNHNS, CDR2 SASEGT, per germline. Trimming took 7 bases from V and 4 from J, leaving 23 bases between them. The CDR3 totals 17 residues.

The gene calls are TRBV20-1 and TRBJ2-1; D is perhaps TRBD1 (6 bases). Deletions cut 4 bases from V and 8 bases from J, with 21 bases between. The CDR3 is 15 residues long. Germline V gene data show CDR1 as DFQATT and CDR2 as SNEGSKA (reference sequence). The CDR3 region is CSAMAMGALGDEQFF. CDR3 coding DNA: TGCAGTGCTATGGCGATGGGGGCTCTGGGGGATGAGCAGTTCTTC.

This clonotype was seen repeatedly, ten times or more. The V gene is TRBV20-1, the J gene TRBJ1-1; D not certain. The CDR3 spans 15 residues. Germline CDR1 and CDR2: DFQATT and SNEGSKA (reference sequence). V was trimmed by 1 base and J by 1 base, leaving 13 bases between them. CDR3 bases: TGCAGTGCTAGAGGCGACGTCAACCAGAACACTGAAGCTTTCTTT. Translation: CSARGDVNQNTEAFF.

Comment on this clonotype: This likely traces to a read error, being one base from a far larger clone. V is TRBV7-2 and J is TRBJ2-5; 11 bases agree with TRBD2. The end of the DNA aligns better with TRBJ2-1, so the J call may be wrong. This CDR3 spans 16 amino acids. Germline assignment: CDR1 SGHTA and CDR2 FQGNSA. The CDR3, as DNA: TGTGCCAGCAGCTTCTCCGGGACTAGCGGAATATACGAGCAGTTCTTC. Its protein product is CASSFSGTSGIYEQFF.

The table lists this clonotype with a few counts. The V call is TRBV12-3 or TRBV12-4, the J call TRBJ2-5; 9 bases align to TRBD1. V gave up 6 bases and J gave up 5 bases; unmatched junction bases: 7. The CDR3 extends over 14 amino acids. CDR3: CASSATGGGETQYF. CDR3 nucleotides: TGTGCCAGCAGCGCCACAGGGGGCGGGGAGACCCAGTACTTC.

The chain links TRBV7-2 to TRBJ2-3, with 7 bases matching TRBD1. Trimming at V came to 1 base and at J to 4 bases, leaving 2 bases not matched to a gene. Germline values: CDR1 SGHTA, CDR2 FQGNSA. The CDR3 totals 14 residues. CDR3 sequence reads: CASSLEGTADTQYF. DNA of the CDR3: TGTGCCAGCAGCTTAGAAGGGACAGCAGATACGCAGTATTTT.

This chain links TRBV7-2 with TRBJ2-5; no clear D. Per the germline V gene, CDR1 is SGHTA and CDR2 is FQGNSA. The CDR3 is made up of 13 amino acids. Trimming removed 3 bases from V and 4 bases from J, with 9 bases in between. CDR3 sequence (DNA): TGTGCCAGCAGCTTTTCACTCCTAGAGACCCAGTACTTC. Translating it yields CASSFSLLETQYF.

This clonotype was counted many times. The genes are TRBV13 and TRBJ2-5, with 7 bases that match TRBD1. This CDR3 region has 14 residues. J gave up 4 bases and V 5 bases, and 7 bases lay outside the gene matches. Germline values: CDR1 PRHDT, CDR2 FYEKMQ (reference sequence). CDR3 bases: TGTGCCAGCAGCCCCGCTGGGACAGCAGAGACCCAGTACTTC. Translation: CASSPAGTAETQYF.

There are a few counts of this clonotype. The chain recombines TRBV20-1 with TRBJ2-2; TRBD2 is a possible D gene (6 bases). Germline loops: CDR1 DFQATT, CDR2 SNEGSKA (reference sequence). Trimming removed 3 bases at V and 1 base at J, with 6 bases between. The CDR3 length is 13 residues. The CDR3, as DNA: TGCAGTGCTAGGGGGGGGAACACCGGGGAGCTGTTTTTT. It codes for CSARGGNTGELFF.

This clonotype was observed at least ten times. The chain links TRBV20-1 to TRBJ2-5; TRBD1 might be the D (6 bases). This CDR3 comprises 11 residues. V lost 6 bases to trimming and J lost 3 bases, with 8 bases between them. Germline values: CDR1 DFQATT, CDR2 SNEGSKA (reference sequence). DNA of the CDR3: TGCAGTGCAAACAGGGAAGAGACCCAGTACTTC. This translates into CSANREETQYF.

This clonotype was seen repeatedly, ten times or more. One junction end disagrees with the germline gene, perhaps due to a read error. The chain carries TRBV5-1 and TRBJ2-2; D may be TRBD1 (8 bases). This CDR3 region has 14 residues. The V gene's germline CDR1 is SGHRS and CDR2 YFSETQ. The CDR3 nucleotides read TGTGCCAGCAGCGGGACAGGGAACACCGGGGAGCTGTTTTTT. Amino acids: CASSGTGNTGELFF.